These T cell receptor beta chains were read from a single sample in a study of blood T cells in healthy people across ages. MiXCR, applied by TCRdb to the 5' RACE reads, yields one record per CDR3 protein. This sample has some 1.8 million distinct CDR3 sequences, with approximately 39% found just once. The sample was blood. Receptor source: a human donor in good health. The CDR3 runs from the conserved cysteine through the conserved F or W. The D gene is left open where the match is weak. Expanded clones are given a class, and other clones once, few, many or no size at all.

TRBV3-1	16	TRBJ2-1	.	.	TGTGCCAGCAGGGCCGGGACGCCCCCGTTTTACAATGAGCAGTTCTTC	CASRAGTPPFYNEQFF
TRBV4-2	17	TRBJ1-6	.	.	TGTGCCAGCAGCCAAGATGGGGCGAGCTCCTATAATTCACCCCTCCACTTT	CASSQDGASSYNSPLHF
TRBV20-1	14	TRBJ2-3	.	TRBD1	TGCAGTAATGTAGACAGGGGAAGCACAGATACGCAGTATTTT	CSNVDRGSTDTQYF
TRBV7-2	13	TRBJ2-7	few	.	TGTGCCAGCAGCTTAGTGTATACCTACGAGCAGTACTTC	CASSLVYTYEQYF
TRBV7-2	15	TRBJ2-5	.	.	TGTGCCAGCAGGGGGCCAACAGGGCAGGGCGAGACCCAGTACTTC	CASRGPTGQGETQYF
TRBV12-3/TRBV12-4	12	TRBJ2-5	few	TRBD1	TGTGCCACCCGACAGGGGGGAGAGACCCAGTACTTC	CATRQGGETQYF
TRBV29-1	13	TRBJ1-3	.	.	TGCAGCGTTGTCAGAAGCTCTGGAAACACCATATATTTT	CSVVRSSGNTIYF
TRBV7-6	16	TRBJ2-5	few	TRBD2	TGTGCCAGCAGCTTAGAACGCCTAGCGGGGGAAGAGACCCAGTACTTC	CASSLERLAGEETQYF
TRBV9	13	TRBJ1-1	once	TRBD1	TGTGCCAGCAGCCCGTGGACAGGCCTTGAAGCTTTCTTT	CASSPWTGLEAFF
TRBV29-1	13	TRBJ2-3	few	.	TGCAGCGTTGAACCCCAAATTACAGATACGCAGTATTTT	CSVEPQITDTQYF
TRBV7-2	15	TRBJ2-7	.	TRBD2	TGTGCCAGCAGTTTATCTACTAGCGGGGGCCTCGAGCGGTACTTC	CASSLSTSGGLERYF
TRBV20-1	16	TRBJ2-7	few	.	TGCAGTGCTAGACCTCCCTCTGGGGGGAGTGGTTACGAGCAGTACTTC	CSARPPSGGSGYEQYF
TRBV29-1	11	TRBJ1-4	many	.	TGCAGCGTTGAGAGTGGCTATGGACTGTTTTTT	CSVESGYGLFF
TRBV27	16	TRBJ2-1	.	TRBD1	TGTGCCAGCAGTTCTTCCGGGACAGGGGGTCACAATGAGCAGTTCTTC	CASSSSGTGGHNEQFF
TRBV12-3/TRBV12-4	13	TRBJ2-7	few	.	TGTGCCAGCAGGCGGGACTCCACCTACGAGCAGTACTTC	CASRRDSTYEQYF
TRBV5-1	15	TRBJ2-1	many	.	TGCGCCAGCAGCCCCTACAGTGGGAAGGGCAATGAGCAGTTCTTC	CASSPYSGKGNEQFF
TRBV6-5	16	TRBJ2-7	few	.	TGTGCCAGCAGTTACCGGGACCTTTTAGGCGCCTACGAGCAGTACTTC	CASSYRDLLGAYEQYF
TRBV29-1	14	TRBJ1-1	.	TRBD1	TGCAGCGTTGTGCTACAGGGGCGGAACACTGAAGCTTTCTTT	CSVVLQGRNTEAFF
TRBV11-2	16	TRBJ2-7	.	TRBD1	TGTGCCAGCAGCTTAGTAGAAGGGGGCAGTTCCTACGAGCAGTACTTC	CASSLVEGGSSYEQYF
TRBV7-2	14	TRBJ2-7	.	.	TGTGCCAGCAGCTTATGGGGGACATCCACCGAGCAGTACTTC	CASSLWGTSTEQYF
TRBV6-2/TRBV6-3	12	TRBJ1-1	.	.	TGTGCCAGCAACCAGGGCCGTAGGGAAGCTTTCTTT	CASNQGRREAFF
TRBV5-1	16	TRBJ1-1	.	.	TGCGCCAGCAGCTTGCCGGCTCAGGGAAGTACCACTGAAGCTTTCTTT	CASSLPAQGSTTEAFF
TRBV29-1	14	TRBJ2-4	many	TRBD1	TGCAGCGTTGAGATGTTGACAGGGGGTAACATTCAGTACTTC	CSVEMLTGGNIQYF
TRBV4-2	15	TRBJ2-3	.	TRBD2	TGTGCCAGCAGCCAAGTAGGACTAGCCCCAGATACGCAGTATTTT	CASSQVGLAPDTQYF
TRBV13	16	TRBJ2-5	few	.	TGTGCCAGCAGCTGTTATGAGCGGGCGATACAAGAGACCCAGTACTTC	CASSCYERAIQETQYF
TRBV4-1	16	TRBJ2-3	.	.	TGCGCCAGCAGCCCCTGGGACCTAGATAGCACAGATACGCAGTATTTT	CASSPWDLDSTDTQYF
TRBV5-5	14	TRBJ2-4	.	.	TGTGCCAGCAGCTCTTACGGGACTCCCAAGATTCAGTACTTC	CASSSYGTPKIQYF
TRBV12-3/TRBV12-4	13	TRBJ1-2	.	TRBD1	TGTGCCAGCAGGATGACAGGGAGGAGTGGCTACACCTTC	CASRMTGRSGYTF
TRBV3-1	17	TRBJ2-7	.	.	TGTGCCAGCAGCCAAGGGTGGACAGCGCCATACTCCTACGAGCAGTACTTC	CASSQGWTAPYSYEQYF
TRBV7-9	15	TRBJ1-2	.	.	TGTGCCAGCAGCTTTACAGGGATTGGAAACTATGGCTACACCTTC	CASSFTGIGNYGYTF
TRBV7-8	17	TRBJ1-6	.	TRBD1	TGTGCCAGCAGAAACCGACAGGGCGGGTCCTATAATTCACCCCTCCACTTT	CASRNRQGGSYNSPLHF
TRBV6-5	13	TRBJ1-2	few	.	TGTGCCAGCAGTTACGAGGGGATACGTGGCTACACCTTC	CASSYEGIRGYTF
TRBV4-3	14	TRBJ2-7	.	.	TGCGCCAGCAGCCAAGATCTTAAGTCTTACGAGCAGTACTTC	CASSQDLKSYEQYF
TRBV10-3	14	TRBJ1-2	many	TRBD1	TGTGCCATCAGCAGAGACAGGGAAACCTATGGCTACACCTTC	CAISRDRETYGYTF
TRBV3-1	12	TRBJ2-1	.	.	TGTGCCAGCAGCCAAGTTACGCGGGAGCAGTTCTTC	CASSQVTREQFF
TRBV4-3	17	TRBJ2-7	.	.	TGCGCCAGCAGCCAAGATTTCCTCGCCCCAGGCTCCTACGAGCAGTACTTC	CASSQDFLAPGSYEQYF
TRBV12-3/TRBV12-4	10	TRBJ1-2	.	.	TGTGCCGGGGAGAGGTATGGCTACACCTTC	CAGERYGYTF
TRBV3-1	17	TRBJ2-1	.	TRBD1	TGTGCCAGCAGCCAAGATTCGGGGGACAGGGTTTTCAATGAGCAGTTCTTC	CASSQDSGDRVFNEQFF
TRBV7-2	18	TRBJ2-5	.	TRBD2	TGTGCCAGCAGCTTATCCGGGACTAGCGGGGGCCACCAAGAGACCCAGTACTTC	CASSLSGTSGGHQETQYF
TRBV29-1	13	TRBJ1-4	few	.	TGCAGCGTTGGTCTGGGAAATAATGAAAAACTGTTTTTT	CSVGLGNNEKLFF
TRBV29-1	15	TRBJ2-7	few	TRBD2	TGCAGCGGACTGGTAGCGGGGGGCTCACCCTACGAGCAGTACTTC	CSGLVAGGSPYEQYF
TRBV5-6	13	TRBJ2-7	.	.	TGTGCCAGCAGCTTGGGCCATTTTCACGAGCAGTACTTC	CASSLGHFHEQYF
TRBV7-8	12	TRBJ2-7	.	.	TGTGCCGTCAGGCGGGGGACATACGAGCAGTACTTC	CAVRRGTYEQYF
TRBV13	15	TRBJ2-3	few	.	TGTGCCAGCAGCTTAAGAGCGCCTAGCACAGATACGCAGTATTTT	CASSLRAPSTDTQYF
TRBV2	14	TRBJ2-1	.	.	TGTGCCACGTCCGAAGGTAGCGGCTACAATGAGCAGTTCTTC	CATSEGSGYNEQFF
TRBV6-5	14	TRBJ1-2	.	.	TGTGCCAGCAGTTACTCGACGACAGTTTATGGCTACACCTTC	CASSYSTTVYGYTF
TRBV20-1	12	TRBJ2-5	few	.	TGCAGTGCAATCGACGGGGTGGAGACCCAGTACTTC	CSAIDGVETQYF
TRBV11-2	13	TRBJ2-3	.	TRBD2	TGTGCCAGCAGCGCAATGGGGGGGGATACGCAGTATTTT	CASSAMGGDTQYF
TRBV4-3	17	TRBJ1-2	.	TRBD1	TGCGCCAGCAGCCAGGGGGACAGAGTCGAAATTAACTATGGCTACACCTTC	CASSQGDRVEINYGYTF
TRBV2	15	TRBJ1-6	.	.	TGTGCCAGCAGTGCTAACAGCCCTGCAGATTCACCCCTCCACTTT	CASSANSPADSPLHF